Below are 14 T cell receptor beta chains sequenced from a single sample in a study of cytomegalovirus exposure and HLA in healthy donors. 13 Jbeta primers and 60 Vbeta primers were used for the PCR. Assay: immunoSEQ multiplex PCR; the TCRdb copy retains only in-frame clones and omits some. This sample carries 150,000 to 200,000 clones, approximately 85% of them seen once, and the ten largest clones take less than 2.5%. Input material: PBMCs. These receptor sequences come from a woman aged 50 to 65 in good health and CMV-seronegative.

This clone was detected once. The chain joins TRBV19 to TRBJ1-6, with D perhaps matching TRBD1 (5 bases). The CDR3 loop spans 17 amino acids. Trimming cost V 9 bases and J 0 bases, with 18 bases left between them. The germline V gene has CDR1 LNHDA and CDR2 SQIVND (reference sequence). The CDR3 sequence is CASQLGGLSSYNSPLHF. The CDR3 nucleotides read TGTGCCAGCCAACTGGGGGGACTGAGCTCCTATAATTCACCCCTCCACTTT.

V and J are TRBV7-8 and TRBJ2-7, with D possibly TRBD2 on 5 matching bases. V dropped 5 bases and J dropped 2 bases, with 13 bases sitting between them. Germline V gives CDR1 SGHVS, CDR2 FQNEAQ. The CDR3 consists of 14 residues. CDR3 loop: CASSSTGKPYEQYF. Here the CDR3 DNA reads TGTGCCAGCAGCAGCACCGGGAAGCCCTACGAGCAGTACTTC. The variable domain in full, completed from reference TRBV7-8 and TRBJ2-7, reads GAGVSQSPRYKVAKRGQDVALRCDPISGHVSLFWYQQALGQGPEFLTYFQNEAQLDKSGLPSDRFFAERPEGSVSTLKIQRTQQEDSAVYLCASSSTGKPYEQYFGPGTRLTVT.

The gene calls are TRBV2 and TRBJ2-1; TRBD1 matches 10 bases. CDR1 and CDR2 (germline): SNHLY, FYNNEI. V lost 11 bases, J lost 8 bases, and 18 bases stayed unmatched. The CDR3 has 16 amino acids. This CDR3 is CADTTTGTGATDEQFF. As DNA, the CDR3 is TGTGCCGACACTACCACCGGGACAGGGGCCACGGATGAGCAGTTCTTC.

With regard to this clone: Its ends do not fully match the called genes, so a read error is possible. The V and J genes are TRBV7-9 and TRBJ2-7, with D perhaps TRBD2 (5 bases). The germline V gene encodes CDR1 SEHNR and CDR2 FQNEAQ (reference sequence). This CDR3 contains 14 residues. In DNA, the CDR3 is TGTGCCAGCAGCCTCCACGAGGGTAGCTACGAGCAGTGCTTC. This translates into CASSLHEGSYEQCF.

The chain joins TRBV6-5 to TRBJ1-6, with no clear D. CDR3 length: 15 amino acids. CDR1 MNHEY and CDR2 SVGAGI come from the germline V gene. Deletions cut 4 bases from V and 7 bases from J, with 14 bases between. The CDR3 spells CASSSNYGENSPLHF. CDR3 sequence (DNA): TGTGCCAGCAGTTCCAATTACGGGGAGAATTCACCCCTCCACTTT.

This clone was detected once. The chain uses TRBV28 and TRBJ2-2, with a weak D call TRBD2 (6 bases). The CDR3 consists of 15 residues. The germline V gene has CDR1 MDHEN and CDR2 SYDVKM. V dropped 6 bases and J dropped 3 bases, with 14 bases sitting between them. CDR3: CASSPAGLDTGELFF. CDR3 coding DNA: TGTGCCAGCAGCCCCGCGGGATTAGACACCGGGGAGCTGTTTTTT. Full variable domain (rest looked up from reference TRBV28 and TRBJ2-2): DVKVTQSSRYLVKRTGEKVFLECVQDMDHENMFWYRQDPGLGLRLIYFSYDVKMKEKGDIPEGYSVSREKKERFSLILESASTNQTSMYLCASSPAGLDTGELFFGEGSRLTVL.

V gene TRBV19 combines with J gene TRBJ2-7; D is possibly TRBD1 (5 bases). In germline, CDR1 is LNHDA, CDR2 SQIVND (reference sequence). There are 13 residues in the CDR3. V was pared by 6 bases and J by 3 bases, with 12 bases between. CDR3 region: CASSQGGVYEQYF. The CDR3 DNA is TGTGCCAGTAGCCAGGGTGGAGTCTACGAGCAGTACTTC.

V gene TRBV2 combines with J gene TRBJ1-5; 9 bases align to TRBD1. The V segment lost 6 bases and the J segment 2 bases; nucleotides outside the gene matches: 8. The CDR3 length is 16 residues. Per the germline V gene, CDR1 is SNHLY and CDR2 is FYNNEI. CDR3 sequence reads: CASRIQGALGNQPQHF. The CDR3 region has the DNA TGTGCCAGCAGGATACAGGGGGCTCTTGGCAATCAGCCCCAGCATTTT.

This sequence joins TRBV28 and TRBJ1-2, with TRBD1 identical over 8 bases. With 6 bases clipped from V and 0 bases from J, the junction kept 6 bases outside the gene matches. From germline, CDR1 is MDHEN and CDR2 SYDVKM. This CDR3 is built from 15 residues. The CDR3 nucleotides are TGTGCCAGCAGGTGGCGGACAGGGCCTAACTATGGCTACACCTTC. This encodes CASRWRTGPNYGYTF.

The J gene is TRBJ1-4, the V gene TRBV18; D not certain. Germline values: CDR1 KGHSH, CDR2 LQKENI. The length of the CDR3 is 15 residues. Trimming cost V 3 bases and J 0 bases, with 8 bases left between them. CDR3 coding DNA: TGTGCCAGCTCACCCTCGTACACAACTAATGAAAAACTGTTTTTT. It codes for CASSPSYTTNEKLFF.

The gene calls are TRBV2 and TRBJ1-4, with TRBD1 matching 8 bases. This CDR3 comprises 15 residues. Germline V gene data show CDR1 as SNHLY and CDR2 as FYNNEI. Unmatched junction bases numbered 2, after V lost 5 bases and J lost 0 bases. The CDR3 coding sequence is TGTGCCAGCAGTCTACAGGGGGCAACTAATGAAAAACTGTTTTTT. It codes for CASSLQGATNEKLFF.

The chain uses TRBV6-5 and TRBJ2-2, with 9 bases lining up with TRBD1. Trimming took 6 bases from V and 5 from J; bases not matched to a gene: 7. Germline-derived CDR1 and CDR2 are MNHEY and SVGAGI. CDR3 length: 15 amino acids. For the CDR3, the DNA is TGTGCCAGCAGAGCCGGGACAGGGATAACCGGGGAGCTGTTTTTT. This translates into CASRAGTGITGELFF.

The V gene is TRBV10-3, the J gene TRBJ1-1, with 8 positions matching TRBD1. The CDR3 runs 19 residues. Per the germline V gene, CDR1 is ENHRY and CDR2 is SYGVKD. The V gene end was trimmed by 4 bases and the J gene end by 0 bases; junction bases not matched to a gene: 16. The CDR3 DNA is TGTGCCATCAGTGTTGGACAGGGTGAAGTTCCGTCGGTGAACACTGAAGCTTTCTTT. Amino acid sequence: CAISVGQGEVPSVNTEAFF.

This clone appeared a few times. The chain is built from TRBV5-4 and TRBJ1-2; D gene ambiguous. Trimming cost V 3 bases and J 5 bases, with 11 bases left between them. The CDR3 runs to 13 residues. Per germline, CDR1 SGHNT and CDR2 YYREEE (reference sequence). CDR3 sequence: CASSSGETYGYTF. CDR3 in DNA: TGTGCCAGCAGCTCCGGGGAGACGTATGGCTACACCTTC.